The entry that follows covers one T cell receptor (beta chain) sequence. What it recognizes is unknown. Trimming shortened V by 11 bases and J by 0 bases, and 10 bases separated the two germline ends. CDR3 size: 13 residues. Germline V lookup: CDR1 SNHLY, CDR2 FYNNEI. These data belong to a study of blood T cells in healthy people across ages. Study-wide points: Among T cells, TCR beta diversity per million cells dropped roughly linearly as age rose.

A J-beta primer mix and a sample-barcoded 5' primer were used in a second PCR of about 6 to 12 cycles. The template-switch adaptor was a 5' adaptor with 12 random nucleotides. It tagged each cDNA molecule. TCRdb independently ran MiXCR on the 5' RACE reads; one entry per CDR3 protein. The table includes some 780,000 distinct CDR3 sequences, 45% to 70% detected once. The source of this sequence is a man in his forties or fifties in good health. This chain connects TRBV2 to TRBJ2-2; D uncertain. Source material: blood. Written as DNA, the CDR3 is TGTGCCGCGAAAACAACGAACACCGGGGAGCTGTTTTTT. Encoded protein: CAAKTTNTGELFF.